The T cell receptor (beta chain) described here comes from a study of T-cell reconstitution after alpha-beta-depleted transplantation in children. This clonotype was found a few times. Construction of the TCRbeta library involved unique molecular identifiers. One entry per CDR3 protein, called by TCRdb with MiXCR from the PCR reads. The sample shows around 370,000 distinct CDR3 sequences, about a tenth of them seen only once. Sequenced material: PBMCs from the stem cell graft donor, taken from the stem cell graft. The receptor's source is a human donor who donated a stem cell graft to a child with acute lymphoblastic leukemia.

In DNA, the CDR3 is TGTGCCAGCAGCTTATCCATCGGACAGACCTACGAGCAGTACTTC. As protein: CASSLSIGQTYEQYF. The V and J genes are TRBV7-8 and TRBJ2-7, with D tentatively TRBD1 (6 bases). The CDR3 has 15 residues. CDR1 and CDR2 (germline): SGHVS, FQNEAQ. The germline V and J ends were trimmed by 2 bases and 2 bases, with 13 bases remaining between them.